Described below is a single TCR beta chain sequence and its context. In the authors' methods: Amplification from reference gene primers served as the basis for estimated nucleated cell counts. TCRdb's table, derived via immunoSEQ multiplex PCR, lists solely in-frame clones and lacks some. The DNA gave D and trimming, while V, J and clone size come from that table. The sample holds roughly 260,000 clones; around nine tenths are singletons and the top ten take around 9.5%. This entry belongs to a study of blood T cell repertoires in COVID-19. Study overall: Acute and convalescent COVID-19 samples came from the United States, Italy and Spain.

The source material was peripheral blood. This receptor was taken from a man between 35 and 55 years old who had recovered from COVID-19.

The CDR3 protein is CASSLRAPGVSYNEQFF. DNA of the CDR3: TGTGCCAGCAGCTTACGGGCGCCCGGGGTTTCCTACAATGAGCAGTTCTTC. The chain employs TRBV7-8 and TRBJ2-1; possibly TRBD2 for D (5 bases). The CDR3 runs 17 residues. The V end lost 2 bases, the J end lost 1 base, and 15 bases lay between the germline ends. Germline assignment: CDR1 SGHVS and CDR2 FQNEAQ.